The 32 T cell receptor beta chains in this list originate from one sample, sequenced in a study of cytomegalovirus exposure and HLA in healthy donors. The PCR was carried out with 60 Vbeta primers and 13 Jbeta primers. TCRdb keeps only in-frame clones here, not all; method: immunoSEQ multiplex PCR. This sample has more than 90,000 clones, with around 61% found just once. Sequencing was performed on PBMCs. The receptor source for this set is a woman aged 25 to 39 in good health and CMV-seronegative.

The gene calls are TRBV6-1 and TRBJ2-4, with a weak D call TRBD2 (5 bases). Germline CDR1 and CDR2: MNHNS and SASEGT. The CDR3 sequence is 13 residues long. The V end lost 6 bases, the J end lost 7 bases, and 13 bases lay between the germline ends. CDR3 coding DNA: TGTGCCAGCAGCGTCCGACCGGGGAACATTCAGTACTTC. This encodes CASSVRPGNIQYF.

The V and J genes are TRBV6-1 and TRBJ2-7; D is perhaps TRBD1 (7 bases). With 3 bases removed from V and 5 bases from J, the gap between germline ends came to 14 bases. Germline V lookup: CDR1 MNHNS, CDR2 SASEGT. The CDR3 runs 14 residues. Here the CDR3 DNA reads TGTGCCAGCAGTGACGGCAGGGGGGCCCACGAGCAGTACTTC. Its translation: CASSDGRGAHEQYF.

The count of this clone is one. The chain combines TRBV5-1 with TRBJ2-7, with 8 bases fitting TRBD1. The CDR3 contains 13 residues. Germline V gene lookup returns CDR1 SGHRS and CDR2 YFSETQ. V lost 4 bases, J lost 3 bases, and 3 bases stayed unmatched. The CDR3 protein is CASSTGQDYEQYF. The CDR3 nucleotides read TGCGCCAGCAGCACGGGACAGGACTACGAGCAGTACTTC.

The chain has TRBV9 and TRBJ2-3; 7 nucleotides match TRBD1. This CDR3 contains 14 residues. In germline, CDR1 is SGDLS, CDR2 YYNGEE. The V segment lost 4 bases and the J segment 3 bases; nucleotides outside the gene matches: 5. The CDR3 DNA is TGTGCCAGCAGCATCCGACAGGGAACAGATACGCAGTATTTT. It codes for CASSIRQGTDTQYF.

The J gene is TRBJ2-7, the V gene TRBV5-1, with TRBD1 matching over 8 bases. With V trimmed by 1 base and J by 7 bases, 7 bases remained unmatched. The CDR3 totals 14 residues. CDR1 is SGHRS and CDR2 is YFSETQ in the germline V gene. The CDR3 spells CASSLRDRGAEQYF. In nucleotides, the CDR3 is TGCGCCAGCAGCTTGCGAGACAGGGGAGCGGAGCAGTACTTC.

The V and J genes are TRBV28 and TRBJ2-7, with D perhaps matching TRBD1 (6 bases). CDR1 MDHEN and CDR2 SYDVKM come from the germline V gene. V lost 6 bases and J lost 7, with 13 bases in between. CDR3 length: 12 amino acids. DNA for the CDR3: TGTGCCAGCAGCCCGCAGGGGTTTGAGCAGTACTTC. Protein product: CASSPQGFEQYF.

This clone was detected a few times. The chain employs TRBV6-1 and TRBJ1-2, with D uncertain. With 6 bases removed from V and 0 bases from J, the gap between germline ends came to 5 bases. The CDR3 is 12 residues long. Germline V gene lookup returns CDR1 MNHNS and CDR2 SASEGT. CDR3 residues: CASRDSNYGYTF. CDR3 bases: TGTGCCAGCAGGGACTCTAACTATGGCTACACCTTC.

The V and J genes are TRBV30 and TRBJ2-1; TRBD2 aligns across 8 bases. Germline lookup yields CDR1 GTSNPN and CDR2 SVGIG (reference sequence). The CDR3 is made up of 16 amino acids. V shed 2 bases, J shed 5 bases, and the junction held 11 bases outside the gene matches. DNA of the CDR3: TGTGCCTGGAGTCCCAAAATGACTAGCGAAAACAATGAGCAGTTCTTC. Protein product: CAWSPKMTSENNEQFF.

DNA of the CDR3: TGTGCCTGGAGTGTAATCGGGGACATGGTAACTGAAGCTTTCTTT. Translating it yields CAWSVIGDMVTEAFF. The rearrangement links TRBV30 to TRBJ1-1; D possibly corresponds to TRBD1 (6 bases). This CDR3 region has 15 residues. Germline CDR1 is GTSNPN and CDR2 is SVGIG (reference sequence). The V and J ends lost 0 bases and 5 bases respectively, with 16 bases between them.

The chain carries TRBV19 and TRBJ2-3; 10 bases are shared with TRBD2. V lost 5 bases and J lost 0; bases outside the gene matches: 11. This CDR3 comprises 18 residues. In germline, CDR1 is LNHDA, CDR2 SQIVND (reference sequence). CDR3 DNA: TGTGCCAGTAGTTACCGTAGCGGGAGGATTACTAGCACAGATACGCAGTATTTT. Residues: CASSYRSGRITSTDTQYF.

This clone was counted only a few times. This chain connects TRBV6-1 to TRBJ1-1; D is undetermined. With 3 bases removed from V and 7 bases from J, the gap between germline ends came to 15 bases. The CDR3 length is 14 residues. CDR1 and CDR2 from the germline V gene are MNHNS and SASEGT. CDR3: CASSDDANLNEAFF. CDR3 nucleotides: TGTGCCAGCAGTGACGATGCTAACCTCAATGAAGCTTTCTTT.

The rearrangement joins TRBV6-5 to TRBJ2-7; 8 nucleotides agree with TRBD1. The J segment lost 3 bases and the V segment lost 6 bases, leaving 7 bases of the junction unmatched. The germline V gene has CDR1 MNHEY and CDR2 SVGAGI. The CDR3 spans 14 residues. The CDR3 coding sequence is TGTGCCAGCAGCCCTTGGACAGGGATCTACGAGCAGTACTTC. Amino acids: CASSPWTGIYEQYF.

The chain has TRBV2 and TRBJ1-2; tentative D call: TRBD1 (6 bases). V was cut by 11 bases and J by 3 bases, with 13 bases left in between. This CDR3 has 12 residues. The germline gives CDR1 SNHLY, CDR2 FYNNEI. The CDR3 reads CAGRGGHYGYTF. The CDR3 DNA follows: TGTGCCGGAAGGGGGGGCCACTATGGCTACACCTTC.

This clone was detected a few times. The V call is TRBV27, the J call TRBJ2-1, with 7 positions matching TRBD2. V shed 10 bases and J 0 bases; nucleotides not matched to a gene: 15. The germline CDR1 and CDR2 sequences are MNHEY and SMNVEV (reference sequence). CDR3 length: 17 residues. The CDR3 DNA reads as TGTGCCACTCACCTAGACTGGGGAGGGAGCTCCTACAATGAGCAGTTCTTC. Translated, it gives CATHLDWGGSSYNEQFF.

The sample holds a few counts of this clone. This chain's CDR3 is CASSQGAYTEAFF. Here the CDR3 DNA reads TGTGCCAGCAGCCAGGGGGCTTACACTGAAGCTTTCTTT. This chain connects TRBV6-1 to TRBJ1-1, with 8 bases matching TRBD1. J was trimmed by 3 bases and V by 6 bases; bases with no gene match: 3. CDR1 MNHNS and CDR2 SASEGT come from the germline V gene. This CDR3 comprises 13 residues.

This clone was counted only a few times. V gene TRBV27 combines with J gene TRBJ2-1; 9 bases are shared with TRBD2. The germline gives CDR1 MNHEY, CDR2 SMNVEV (reference sequence). The CDR3 consists of 16 residues. V trimming: 6 bases; J trimming: 4 bases; junction bases outside the gene matches: 10. CDR3 sequence reads: CASRSWTSANYNEQFF. The CDR3 bases are TGTGCCAGCAGATCCTGGACTAGCGCAAATTACAATGAGCAGTTCTTC.

This rearrangement joins TRBV11-2 to TRBJ1-3; D is undetermined. The V and J ends lost 0 bases and 4 bases respectively, with 10 bases between them. CDR3 length: 15 amino acids. CDR1 and CDR2 (germline): SGHAT, FQNNGV. The CDR3 is CASSLESGSGNTIYF. The CDR3 DNA is TGTGCCAGCAGCTTAGAATCCGGGTCCGGAAACACCATATATTTT. The entire variable domain, with the rest obtained from reference TRBV11-2 and TRBJ1-3, is as follows: EAGVAQSPRYKIIEKRQSVAFWCNPISGHATLYWYQQILGQGPKLLIQFQNNGVVDDSQLPKDRFSAERLKGVDSTLKIQPAKLEDSAVYLCASSLESGSGNTIYFGEGSWLTVV.

This clone was observed once. The J gene is TRBJ1-3, the V gene TRBV7-2; no reliable D call. The CDR3 is 15 residues long. Germline lookup yields CDR1 SGHTA and CDR2 FQGNSA. Trimming left V 5 bases short and J 1 base short, with 12 bases between. DNA of the CDR3: TGTGCCAGCAGCCCAGGCGTACTGTCTGGAAACACCATATATTTT. Protein product: CASSPGVLSGNTIYF.

The rearrangement joins TRBV6-1 to TRBJ1-4, with D tentatively TRBD1 (6 bases). Trimming pared 7 bases from V and 8 bases from J, leaving 20 bases between. Germline CDR1 and CDR2: MNHNS and SASEGT. This CDR3 is built from 15 residues. CDR3 DNA: TGTGCCAGCAACAATGAGGGGGGGCTGGGGGAAAAACTGTTTTTT. It translates to CASNNEGGLGEKLFF.

Concerning this clone itself: One end of the junction varies from germline; a read error may be responsible. The CDR3 sequence: CASLPNRPDSGGELFF. In DNA form, the CDR3 reads TGTGCCAGCTTACCAAACCGTCCGGATTCAGGGGGGGAGCTGTTTTTT. V and J are TRBV18 and TRBJ2-2, with a tentative D call TRBD1 (5 bases). The CDR3 is 16 residues long. In germline, CDR1 is KGHSH, CDR2 LQKENI.

This chain links TRBV7-9 with TRBJ2-1; a weak D match, TRBD2 (5 bases). Between the trimmed V and J ends, which lost 5 bases and 1 base, there was a span of 15 bases. This CDR3 comprises 16 residues. The germline gives CDR1 SEHNR, CDR2 FQNEAQ (reference sequence). The CDR3 DNA is TGTGCCAGCAGCCCTCCGAGCGGAGGATCCTACAATGAGCAGTTCTTC. Its translation: CASSPPSGGSYNEQFF.

The table lists this clone with a count of one. The same CDR3 can be traced to other DNA sequences in this sample. This chain joins TRBV7-8 and TRBJ2-5, with 9 bases matching TRBD1. The CDR3 is 14 amino acids. V dropped 5 bases and J dropped 5; count of bases not matched to a gene: 6. Germline assignment: CDR1 SGHVS and CDR2 FQNEAQ. The CDR3: CASSTGTGIETQYF. CDR3 nucleotides: TGTGCCAGCAGCACAGGGACAGGGATCGAGACCCAGTACTTC.

The J gene is TRBJ2-7, the V gene TRBV6-5; 14 bases match TRBD2. Germline V gene sequence: CDR1 MNHEY, CDR2 SVGAGI. This CDR3 comprises 16 residues. V gave up 0 bases and J gave up 5 bases; unmatched junction bases: 3. Here the CDR3 DNA reads TGTGCCAGCAGTTACTCCGGGACTAGCGGGAGTGACGAGCAGTACTTC. This gives the protein CASSYSGTSGSDEQYF.

The genes are TRBV2 and TRBJ1-5; 9 bases line up with TRBD1. Germline loops: CDR1 SNHLY, CDR2 FYNNEI. This CDR3 spans 15 amino acids. V shed 3 bases and J 6 bases; nucleotides not matched to a gene: 6. CDR3 sequence (DNA): TGTGCCAGCAGTGATAGTGACAGGGGGTCTCAGCCCCAGCATTTT. This sequence encodes CASSDSDRGSQPQHF.

In this sample, this clone turned up a few times. The gene calls are TRBV6-5 and TRBJ1-2, with D uncertain. The length of the CDR3 is 13 residues. Germline V gene lookup returns CDR1 MNHEY and CDR2 SVGAGI. V lost 2 bases and J lost 4, with 8 bases in between. The CDR3: CASSYTETYGYTF. The CDR3, as DNA: TGTGCCAGCAGTTACACAGAGACCTATGGCTACACCTTC.

This chain connects TRBV27 to TRBJ2-3, with a possible D match to TRBD2 (6 bases). The germline gives CDR1 MNHEY, CDR2 SMNVEV (reference sequence). This CDR3 has 15 residues. Between the trimmed V and J ends, which lost 5 bases and 3 bases, there was a span of 15 bases. CDR3 region: CASSGSGGGTDTQYF. CDR3 bases: TGTGCCAGCAGTGGCTCTGGAGGAGGGACAGATACGCAGTATTTT.

This chain uses TRBV2 with TRBJ1-6, with D maybe TRBD1 (6 bases). Germline CDR1 SNHLY, CDR2 FYNNEI. The CDR3 covers 17 residues. V lost 5 bases, J lost 0 bases, and 14 bases lay in between. In nucleotides, the CDR3 is TGTGCCAGCAGTACCCCCAGGGGCAGCTCCTATAATTCACCCCTCCACTTT. This translates into CASSTPRGSSYNSPLHF.

V gene TRBV30 combines with J gene TRBJ2-7, with TRBD1 identical over 7 bases. V shed 0 bases, J shed 5 bases, and the junction held 7 bases outside the gene matches. The CDR3 totals 14 residues. The germline V gene encodes CDR1 GTSNPN and CDR2 SVGIG (reference sequence). The CDR3 sequence is CAWSVGQGVDEQYF. In DNA form, the CDR3 reads TGTGCCTGGAGTGTTGGTCAGGGGGTGGACGAGCAGTACTTC.

V and J are TRBV30 and TRBJ2-7; 8 bases map to TRBD2. The CDR3 length is 15 residues. Unmatched junction bases numbered 10, after V lost 0 bases and J lost 6 bases. CDR1 is GTSNPN, CDR2 SVGIG, per germline (reference sequence). As DNA, the CDR3 is TGTGCCTGGAGTGTCGTGACGGGAGGGCGGGGCGAGCAGTACTTC. This codes for CAWSVVTGGRGEQYF.

The DNA for the CDR3 is TGTGCCAGCAGCCCTAGCGACAATGAGCAGTTCTTC. The encoded protein is CASSPSDNEQFF. The J gene is TRBJ2-1, the V gene TRBV28; maybe TRBD2 (6 bases). Trimming pared 6 bases from V and 5 bases from J, leaving 8 bases between. Per germline, CDR1 MDHEN and CDR2 SYDVKM. The CDR3 is 12 amino acids.

This chain links TRBV6-5 with TRBJ1-2, with D possibly matching TRBD1 (6 bases). Per the germline V gene, CDR1 is MNHEY and CDR2 is SVGAGI. The V gene lost 5 bases and the J gene lost 5 bases, with 12 bases spanning the gap. CDR3 length: 13 residues. CDR3 in amino acids: CASSGTRSYGYTF. CDR3 nucleotides: TGTGCCAGCAGTGGGACACGCTCTTATGGCTACACCTTC.

The table lists this clone with a count of one. This sequence joins TRBV9 and TRBJ1-1; a possible D gene is TRBD1 (5 bases). This CDR3 region has 17 residues. CDR1 is SGDLS and CDR2 is YYNGEE in the germline V gene. V lost 0 bases and J 1 base, leaving 16 bases between the germline ends. Here the CDR3 reads CASSVGVSTDRNTEAFF. CDR3 DNA: TGTGCCAGCAGCGTAGGGGTATCGACAGACAGGAACACTGAAGCTTTCTTT.